A single sample is the source of the 2 T cell receptor beta chains below, sequenced in a study of blood T cell repertoires in COVID-19. Clones were sequenced by immunoSEQ multiplex PCR, and TCRdb holds only the in-frame ones, with some missing. The sample has 130,000 to 150,000 clones, approximately 87% seen once. Sequenced sample: peripheral blood. The receptors shown here come from a man older than 75 with acute or convalescent COVID-19.

V is TRBV2 and J is TRBJ2-5, with TRBD2 matching over 13 bases. CDR3 length: 16 amino acids. The V and J ends lost 6 bases and 1 base, in that order; junction bases with no gene match: 5. Germline V lookup: CDR1 SNHLY, CDR2 FYNNEI. This CDR3 is CASRLTSGGGQETQYF. CDR3 in DNA: TGTGCCAGCAGGCTTACTAGCGGGGGGGGCCAAGAGACCCAGTACTTC.

The rearrangement joins TRBV19 to TRBJ1-4; D gene ambiguous. The CDR3 totals 15 residues. Germline lookup yields CDR1 LNHDA and CDR2 SQIVND (reference sequence). V lost 7 bases and J lost 5, with 17 bases in between. The CDR3 sequence: CASNPTAAGNEKLFF. CDR3 sequence (DNA): TGTGCCAGTAACCCAACAGCCGCGGGGAATGAAAAACTGTTTTTT.